This TCR beta chain was sequenced during a study of tumor-infiltrating lymphocytes in primary liver carcinoma. The researchers obtained blood RNA from unsorted whole blood and also extracted germline DNA. None of the patients had received treatment, and all had chronic HBV infection. With a constant-region primer, TCR beta cDNA was made from roughly 500 ng of total RNA. Three nested multiplex PCR rounds, a slightly modified ARM-PCR method, built the TCR beta libraries. The first two PCR rounds used TRBV1-TRBV30 forward primers with a C-beta reverse primer, about 10 cycles each. One entry per CDR3 protein results from TCRdb running MiXCR on the multiplex PCR reads. This sample has about 310,000 distinct CDR3 sequences, with 50% to 70% found just once. V was trimmed by 10 bases and J by 3 bases, leaving 15 bases between them. CDR3 length: 14 amino acids. The germline V gene has CDR1 SEHNR and CDR2 FQNEAQ (reference sequence).

The specimen sequenced was peripheral blood. This clonotype was sampled from a man in his forties with primary liver carcinoma and hepatitis B virus infection. V usage is TRBV7-9 and J usage is TRBJ2-2; possible D gene TRBD1, 7 bases. The CDR3 protein is CANQEGADTGELFF. The CDR3 DNA reads TGTGCCAACCAGGAGGGGGCAGACACCGGGGAGCTGTTTTTT. Full variable domain (rest looked up from reference TRBV7-9 and TRBJ2-2): DTGVSQNPRHKITKRGQNVTFRCDPISEHNRLYWYRQTLGQGPEFLTYFQNEAQLEKSRLLSDRFSAERPKGSFSTLEIQRTEQGDSAMYLCANQEGADTGELFFGEGSRLTVL.